Listed here are 25 T cell receptor beta chains from one sample, sequenced in a study of blood T cell repertoires in COVID-19. Here immunoSEQ multiplex PCR was the method, and the copy in TCRdb shows in-frame clones only, minus some. The sample has 200,000 to 250,000 clones; 70% to 90% are singletons. The sequenced sample was peripheral blood. The source of these receptors is a woman in her forties who had recovered from COVID-19.

The chain joins TRBV5-1 to TRBJ1-1, with TRBD1 identical over 7 bases. There are 14 residues in the CDR3. Germline V gene sequence: CDR1 SGHRS, CDR2 YFSETQ. V shed 0 bases and J 6 bases; nucleotides not matched to a gene: 5. The CDR3 loop reads CASSLEPDRPEAFF. DNA of the CDR3: TGCGCCAGCAGCTTGGAACCGGACAGGCCTGAAGCTTTCTTT.

This chain uses TRBV7-2 with TRBJ2-2; the match to TRBD1 covers 7 bases. Germline CDR1 is SGHTA and CDR2 is FQGNSA. V was pared by 4 bases and J by 6 bases, with 11 bases of the junction left unmatched. This CDR3 has 16 residues. The CDR3 loop is CASSSKTGLIPGELFF. CDR3 coding DNA: TGTGCCAGCAGCTCTAAGACAGGGCTAATTCCCGGGGAGCTGTTTTTT.

This chain joins TRBV27 and TRBJ2-2; D unresolved. The CDR3 is 14 amino acids. Germline V gives CDR1 MNHEY, CDR2 SMNVEV (reference sequence). Between the trimmed V and J ends, which lost 2 bases and 5 bases, there was a span of 9 bases. CDR3 in DNA: TGTGCCAGCAGTTTAGAACATAATACCGGGGAGCTGTTTTTT. Amino acid sequence: CASSLEHNTGELFF.

The chain has TRBV7-8 and TRBJ1-5; perhaps TRBD1 as D (6 bases). From germline, CDR1 is SGHVS and CDR2 FQNEAQ. CDR3 length: 16 amino acids. Between the trimmed V and J ends, which lost 5 bases and 5 bases, there was a span of 19 bases. The CDR3 is CASSPRGVPVDQPQHF. The CDR3 DNA reads TGTGCCAGCAGCCCCAGGGGCGTCCCCGTAGATCAGCCCCAGCATTTT.

V and J are TRBV24-1 and TRBJ2-1; possibly TRBD1 for D (6 bases). Germline V lookup: CDR1 KGHDR, CDR2 SFDVKD. CDR3 size: 17 residues. V was clipped by 1 base and J by 0 bases, with 12 bases between them. CDR3 nucleotide sequence: TGTGCCACCAGTGATTTCAGGGGAACTAGCTCCTACAATGAGCAGTTCTTC. It yields the protein CATSDFRGTSSYNEQFF.

The chain uses TRBV5-1 and TRBJ2-5; the D gene is possibly TRBD1 (8 bases). V lost 3 bases and J 4 bases, leaving 19 bases between the germline ends. The CDR3 is 16 amino acids. Per the germline V gene, CDR1 is SGHRS and CDR2 is YFSETQ. CDR3 protein: CASSSDPQGGLETQYF. DNA of the CDR3: TGCGCCAGCAGCTCGGACCCACAGGGGGGGCTAGAGACCCAGTACTTC. The full variable domain, rest sourced from reference TRBV5-1 and TRBJ2-5, is KAGVTQTPRYLIKTRGQQVTLSCSPISGHRSVSWYQQTPGQGLQFLFEYFSETQRNKGNFPGRFSGRQFSNSRSEMNVSTLELGDSALYLCASSSDPQGGLETQYFGPGTRLLVL.

The CDR3 nucleotides read TGTGCCAGCAGTGAGGGGAGGGAGAGGTCACCCCTCCACTTT. This sequence encodes CASSEGRERSPLHF. The rearrangement links TRBV25-1 to TRBJ1-6; D is undetermined. CDR1 and CDR2 from the germline V gene are MGHDK and SYGVNS. Trimming shortened V by 3 bases and J by 10 bases, and 13 bases separated the two germline ends. The CDR3 has 14 residues.

The chain recombines TRBV7-2 with TRBJ2-7; a weak D match, TRBD2 (6 bases). Per germline, CDR1 SGHTA and CDR2 FQGNSA. The V end was cut by 2 bases, the J end by 9 bases, with 17 bases between. The CDR3 sequence is 14 residues long. CDR3 protein: CASSLTGLLRGQYF. The DNA of the CDR3 is TGTGCCAGCAGCTTAACGGGACTCCTTAGGGGGCAGTACTTC.

V gene TRBV9 combines with J gene TRBJ2-7; 8 bases are a match to TRBD1. Trimming at V came to 2 bases and at J to 1 base, leaving 5 bases not matched to a gene. The germline V gene encodes CDR1 SGDLS and CDR2 YYNGEE. CDR3 length: 15 residues. In DNA form, the CDR3 reads TGTGCCAGCAGCGTTGGACAGGGATTGTCCTACGAGCAGTACTTC. It specifies CASSVGQGLSYEQYF.

The chain uses TRBV2 and TRBJ2-5; D perhaps matches TRBD2 (6 bases). This CDR3 is 16 amino acids long. Germline CDR1 SNHLY, CDR2 FYNNEI. V was trimmed by 6 bases and J by 4 bases, leaving 21 bases between them. Here the CDR3 reads CASSSLAGGVRETQYF. The CDR3 nucleotides read TGTGCCAGCAGCTCACTGGCCGGAGGGGTCCGAGAGACCCAGTACTTC.

The rearrangement links TRBV6-5 to TRBJ2-7; weak D call: TRBD1 (5 bases). This CDR3 contains 13 residues. Germline V gene data show CDR1 as MNHEY and CDR2 as SVGAGI. V lost 0 bases to trimming and J lost 5 bases, with 8 bases between them. Written as DNA, the CDR3 is TGTGCCAGCAGTTACTCCAGGGCTGACGAGCAGTACTTC. The encoded protein is CASSYSRADEQYF.

The DNA of the CDR3 is TGTGCCAGCAGCTTTAAGCTTACGCAGTACTTC. Translating gives CASSFKLTQYF. The genes are TRBV5-8 and TRBJ2-7; D uncertain. Deletions cut 2 bases from V and 9 bases from J, with 9 bases between. Germline values: CDR1 SGHTS, CDR2 YDEGEE. This CDR3 is 11 amino acids long.

V is TRBV11-3 and J is TRBJ1-6; weak D call: TRBD1 (5 bases). Germline V lookup: CDR1 SGHNT, CDR2 YENEEA. V lost 2 bases and J 10 bases, leaving 9 bases between the germline ends. The CDR3 extends over 13 amino acids. CDR3 protein: CASSLRRGSPLHF. For the CDR3, the DNA is TGTGCCAGCAGCTTAAGGAGGGGATCACCCCTCCACTTT.

V is TRBV23-1 and J is TRBJ2-1, with 9 bases matching TRBD2. TRBV23-1 belongs to the ORF category, with a function that is uncertain. The J segment lost 9 bases and the V segment lost 4 bases, leaving 10 bases of the junction unmatched. CDR3 length: 15 residues. DNA for the CDR3: TGCGCCAGCAGTCTCCCGGGGAGCGGGGGGATTGAGCAGTTCTTC. Translating gives CASSLPGSGGIEQFF.

J is TRBJ1-1 and V is TRBV6-2 or TRBV6-3; no firm D call. There are 14 residues in the CDR3. Trimming left V 3 bases short and J 4 bases short, with 12 bases between. CDR1 and CDR2 (germline): MNHEY, SVGEGT. CDR3 sequence reads: CASSYSPVVTEAFF. In DNA, the CDR3 is TGTGCCAGCAGTTATTCCCCGGTAGTCACTGAAGCTTTCTTT.

The chain links TRBV28 to TRBJ1-2; the D is unclear. Germline V gene lookup returns CDR1 MDHEN and CDR2 SYDVKM. Trimming left V 6 bases short and J 7 bases short, with 18 bases between. The CDR3 extends over 14 amino acids. CDR3 in amino acids: CASRASPRISGYTF. The CDR3 coding sequence is TGTGCCAGCAGAGCCTCCCCCAGGATCTCTGGCTACACCTTC.

This clone was seen only once. V gene TRBV18 combines with J gene TRBJ2-7; 7 bases match TRBD1. The germline V gene encodes CDR1 KGHSH and CDR2 LQKENI. CDR3 size: 14 residues. Losses at the gene ends were 2 bases for V and 6 bases for J; bases not matched to a gene: 7. CDR3 sequence: CASSPGRGPVEQYF. The DNA of the CDR3 is TGTGCCAGCTCACCAGGAAGGGGGCCGGTCGAGCAGTACTTC.

The CDR3 DNA reads TGTGCCAGCGCCACCGGGACTAGCACCCCCACAGATACGCAGTATTTT. Protein sequence: CASATGTSTPTDTQYF. The chain is built from TRBV27 and TRBJ2-3; TRBD2 agrees at 9 bases. V shed 8 bases, J shed 2 bases, and the junction held 11 bases outside the gene matches. The CDR3 spans 16 residues. Germline V gene lookup returns CDR1 MNHEY and CDR2 SMNVEV (reference sequence).

The genes are TRBV11-3 and TRBJ2-2, with 8 positions matching TRBD1. This CDR3 contains 16 residues. Germline V gene data show CDR1 as SGHNT and CDR2 as YENEEA. The ends lost 2 bases at V and 6 bases at J; junction bases unmatched: 8. The CDR3 nucleotides read TGTGCCAGCAGCTTAATGAGGACAGGGAAGGCCGGGGAGCTGTTTTTT. The encoded protein is CASSLMRTGKAGELFF.

The chain uses TRBV18 and TRBJ1-6, with D unclear. Germline V gives CDR1 KGHSH, CDR2 LQKENI. The CDR3 is 12 amino acids. Trimming took 3 bases from V and 9 from J, leaving 6 bases between them. CDR3 DNA: TGTGCCAGCTCACCTCCCCGTTCACCCCTCCACTTT. This codes for CASSPPRSPLHF.

V usage is TRBV19 and J usage is TRBJ2-2; 10 nucleotides agree with TRBD1. Germline CDR1 is LNHDA and CDR2 is SQIVND (reference sequence). J was trimmed by 5 bases and V by 6 bases; bases with no gene match: 9. The CDR3 loop spans 16 amino acids. The CDR3 nucleotides are TGTGCCAGTAGCCATCTGACAGGGGGCCGGACCGGGGAGCTGTTTTTT. Encoded protein: CASSHLTGGRTGELFF.

The gene calls are TRBV20-1 and TRBJ1-6, with D tentatively TRBD1 (6 bases). The CDR3 is made up of 15 amino acids. Looked up from germline, CDR1 is DFQATT and CDR2 is SNEGSKA (reference sequence). The germline V and J ends were trimmed by 3 bases and 5 bases, with 14 bases remaining between them. In nucleotides, the CDR3 is TGCAGTGCTAGTGTGGGGGGGCGGAATAATTCACCCCTCCACTTT. It translates to CSASVGGRNNSPLHF.

This rearrangement joins TRBV28 to TRBJ1-6; D is undetermined. The CDR3 runs 12 residues. V shed 4 bases and J shed 9 bases, with 7 bases lying between them. Germline CDR1 MDHEN, CDR2 SYDVKM. This CDR3 is CASSSSGSPLHF. The DNA for the CDR3 is TGTGCCAGCAGTTCTTCCGGTTCACCCCTCCACTTT.

In regard to this clone: The sample carries other DNA sequences with the same CDR3. The chain recombines TRBV9 with TRBJ2-1; D remains unclear. The CDR3 covers 15 residues. The V end lost 0 bases, the J end lost 0 bases, and 7 bases lay between the germline ends. Germline-derived CDR1 and CDR2 are SGDLS and YYNGEE. The CDR3 DNA sequence: TGTGCCAGCAGCGTAGGAGGCTACTCCTACAATGAGCAGTTCTTC. Translation: CASSVGGYSYNEQFF.

The rearrangement joins TRBV5-1 to TRBJ2-7; D ambiguous. Deletions cut 0 bases from V and 6 bases from J, with 16 bases between. Germline V CDR1 and CDR2: SGHRS, YFSETQ. This CDR3 has 15 residues. The CDR3 is CASSLASSGWSEQYF. For the CDR3, the DNA is TGCGCCAGCAGCTTGGCCTCTTCCGGCTGGAGCGAGCAGTACTTC.